This T cell receptor beta chain was obtained from a study of blood T cell repertoires in COVID-19 (dated by TCRdb to the early 2020s). At the level of the whole study: Collaborator samples came from the United States, Italy and Spain and covered acute and convalescent phases of COVID-19. Where HLA class I and class II types were available, the types were taken from metadata supplied by the sample provider, not from assay-based typing. A freely available public database, intended as a resource for researchers studying the immune response to SARS-CoV-2, is where the repertoires were released. The material from the prospective study consisted of cDNA or gDNA derived from T cells, B-cell-depleted T cells, or PBMCs. The sample metadata nearly always contained a de-identified subject ID, COVID-19 status, age in years and sex. Samples were obtained from the ongoing ImmuneRACE study (first 160 participants) and from over 1,000 subjects provided by 6 global collaborators. The dataset comprised deeply sampled blood TCRbeta repertoires from subjects exposed to, actively infected with, or recovered from COVID-19. Here is what the overall study found, with its caveats: The amount of clinical and demographic metadata varied by source and participant and was provided uncurated.

From the cysteine up to the phenylalanine, the CDR3 has a length of 15 residues. Just CDR3 DNA is preserved here, 45 bases in frame from base 1. Trimming at the junction amounts to 8 bases on V and 5 bases on J, and the germline ends lie 22 bases apart. CDR1 MNHEY and CDR2 SVGAGI are derived from the germline V gene. This clone was seen only a few times. Its binding antigen is unknown. The sample holds no much larger clone one base away, and base qualities are not on file. The collaborating institutions used their own protocols to collect whole blood in K2EDTA tubes. Collaborator samples were shipped for TCRbeta analysis as frozen whole blood, isolated PBMCs, or DNA extracted from either sample type. The immunoSEQ Assay, a bias-controlled multiplex PCR, was used to amplify TCRbeta CDR3 regions from genomic DNA. The authors' analysis ran thus. Nucleated cell counts per sample were estimated from amplification of reference gene primers within the assay. To quantify the absolute abundance of each unique TCRbeta CDR3 rearrangement, sequence reads were collapsed and filtered. For each sample, productive Simpson clonality was calculated as the square root of Simpson's diversity index over productive rearrangements. TCRdb's version of the immuneACCESS table is confined to in-frame rearrangements and falls short of the full clone set. An unresolved V gene accounts for under half of the shortfall where checked; the remainder is of unknown origin. V and J calls and clone size are copied from that table; D and trimming were computed from the DNA. This sample gives more than 200,000 clones in total; approximately 80% of them show up just once. 4% to 6% of the sample is taken by the ten largest.

The chain employs TRBV6-5 and TRBJ2-7, and TRBD1 may be the D gene, going by 5 matching bases. This clonotype originated in an elderly woman with active or convalescent COVID-19. Specimen: peripheral blood. The CDR3 reads CASGQVRFASNEQYF. The DNA sequence follows: TGTGCCAGCGGACAAGTGAGATTCGCGTCGAACGAGCAGTACTTC.